This T cell receptor (beta chain) was recorded in a study of CD8 T cells in Susac syndrome (dated by TCRdb to between 2018 and 2021). Study-level background: The study used repertoire sequencing to test whether antigen drove CD8+ T cell activation and differentiation in Susac syndrome.

Counted from cysteine to phenylalanine, this CDR3 has 16 amino acids. The only DNA kept is the CDR3, 48 bases in frame from the first base. The V and J ends are trimmed by 3 bases and 3 bases, leaving 16 bases between them. CDR1 is given as MNHNS and CDR2 as SASEGT, both from the germline V gene. High-throughput TCR beta sequencing profiled peripheral blood CD8+ and CD4+ T cells from healthy donors, Susac syndrome patients and multiple sclerosis patients. The healthy donors served as controls matched for age and sex. CD8+ TEMRA cells were enriched by FACS, while bulk CD8+ and CD4+ T cells were purified by magnetic negative isolation. Blood was drawn into EDTA tubes, processed within 24 hours, and PBMCs were isolated by density gradient centrifugation. PBMCs destined for TCR sequencing were cryopreserved in liquid nitrogen and later thawed in a 37 °C water bath. The sorted or isolated CD4+, CD8+ and CD8+ TEMRA cells had a purity of 90% or higher.

Here is what the overall study found, with its caveats: The number of individuals in the TCR sequencing and HLA analysis was acknowledged as relatively small.

RNA was extracted using the RNeasy kit, and about 0.45 to 1 ug of the RNA was reverse transcribed with random hexamers. TCR beta CDR3 regions were amplified with the immunoSEQ multiplex PCR assay covering 54 Vbeta and 13 Jbeta segments. To correct PCR amplification bias, a synthetic template baseline was used for both primer optimization and computational correction. The authors' analysis ran thus. Only productive sequences were kept, with reads annotated to V, D and J genes according to IMGT and analyzed in immunoSEQ Analyzer. Clonality was calculated as one minus the Shannon entropy normalized by log2 of the number of productive unique sequences. Public and private clones were assessed among the 100 most prevalent clones of each patient and control. A clone was defined as Susac-specific if it was absent from the healthy and MS cohorts, from 1052 published viral clones and from other ImmuneACCESS disease sequences. TCRdb passed the public sequencing reads through fastp at Q25 and MiXCR, retaining productive beta sequences. Here each entry gathers all rows of one CDR3 protein and keeps the most common genes and DNA. What appears here as the V and J calls and clone size reflects TCRdb's work, not the paper's. For this sample there are roughly 150,000 distinct CDR3 sequences; 92% appear just once. The ten biggest clones cover 0.08% of the sample.

Worth noting for this clonotype: Its specific antigen is unknown. Per-nucleotide qualities are absent, and no much larger clonotype sits a single base away.

The origin of this receptor is a human donor in good health. The chain joins TRBV6-1 to TRBJ2-3; TRBD2 is perhaps the D gene, given 6 matching bases. Sequenced: CD4+ T cells from PBMCs. The DNA is TGTGCCAGCAGTGATCATGGAGGGACGGGAACAGATACGCAGTATTTT. Its protein product is CASSDHGGTGTDTQYF.